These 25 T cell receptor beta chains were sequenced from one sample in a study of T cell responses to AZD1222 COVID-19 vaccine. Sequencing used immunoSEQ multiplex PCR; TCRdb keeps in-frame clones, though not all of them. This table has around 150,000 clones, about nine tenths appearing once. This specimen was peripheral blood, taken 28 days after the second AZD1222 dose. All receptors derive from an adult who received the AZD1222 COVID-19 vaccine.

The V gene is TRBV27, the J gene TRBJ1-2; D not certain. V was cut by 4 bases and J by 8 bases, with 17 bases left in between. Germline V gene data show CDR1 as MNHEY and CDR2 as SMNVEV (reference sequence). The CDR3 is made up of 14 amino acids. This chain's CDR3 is CASSSHASPPGYTF. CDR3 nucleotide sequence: TGTGCCAGCAGTTCCCACGCTAGTCCTCCGGGCTACACCTTC.

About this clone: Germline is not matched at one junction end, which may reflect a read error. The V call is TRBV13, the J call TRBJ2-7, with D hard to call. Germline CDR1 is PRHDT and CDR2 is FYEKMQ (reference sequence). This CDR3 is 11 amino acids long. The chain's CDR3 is CASSLYGDPSF. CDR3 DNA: TGTGCCAGCAGCTTATACGGCGACCCAAGCTTC.

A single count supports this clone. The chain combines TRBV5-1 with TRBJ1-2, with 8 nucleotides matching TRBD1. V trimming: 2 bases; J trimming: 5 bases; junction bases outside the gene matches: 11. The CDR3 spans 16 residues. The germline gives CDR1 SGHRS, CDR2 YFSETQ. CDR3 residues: CASSFNSGGVRYGYTF. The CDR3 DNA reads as TGCGCCAGCAGCTTCAATTCAGGGGGCGTGAGGTATGGCTACACCTTC.

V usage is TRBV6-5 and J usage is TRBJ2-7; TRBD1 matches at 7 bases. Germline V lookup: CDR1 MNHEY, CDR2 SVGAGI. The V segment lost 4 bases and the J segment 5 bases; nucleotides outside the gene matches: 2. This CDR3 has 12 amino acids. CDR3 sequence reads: CASSSTGHEQYF. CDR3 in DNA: TGTGCCAGCAGTTCGACAGGGCACGAGCAGTACTTC.

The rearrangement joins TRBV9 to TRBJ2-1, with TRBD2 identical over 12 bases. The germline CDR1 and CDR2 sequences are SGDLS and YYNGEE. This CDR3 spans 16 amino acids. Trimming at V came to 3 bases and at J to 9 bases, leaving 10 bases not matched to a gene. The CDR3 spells CASSARWTSGMVEQFF. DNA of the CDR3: TGTGCCAGCAGCGCCAGATGGACTAGCGGGATGGTTGAGCAGTTCTTC.

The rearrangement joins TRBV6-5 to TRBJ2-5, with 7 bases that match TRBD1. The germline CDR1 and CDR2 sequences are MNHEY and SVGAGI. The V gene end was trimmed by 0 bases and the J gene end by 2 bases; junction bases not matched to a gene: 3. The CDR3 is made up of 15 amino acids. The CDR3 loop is CASSYSWGQQETQYF. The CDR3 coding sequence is TGTGCCAGCAGTTACTCTTGGGGACAGCAAGAGACCCAGTACTTC.

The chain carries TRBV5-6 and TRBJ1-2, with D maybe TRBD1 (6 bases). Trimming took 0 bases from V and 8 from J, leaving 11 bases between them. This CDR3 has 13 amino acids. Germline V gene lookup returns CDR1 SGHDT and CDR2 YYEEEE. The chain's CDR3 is CASSLDQGRGYTF. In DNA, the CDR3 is TGTGCCAGCAGCTTGGACCAGGGGAGAGGCTACACCTTC.

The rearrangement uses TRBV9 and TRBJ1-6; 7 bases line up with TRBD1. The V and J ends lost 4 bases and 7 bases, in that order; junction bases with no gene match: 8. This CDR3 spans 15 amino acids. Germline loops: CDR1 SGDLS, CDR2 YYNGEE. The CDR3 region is CASSLLEGANSPLHF. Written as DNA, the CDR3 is TGTGCCAGCAGCCTCCTTGAGGGGGCAAATTCACCCCTCCACTTT. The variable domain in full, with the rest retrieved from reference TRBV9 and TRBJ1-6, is DSGVTQTPKHLITATGQRVTLRCSPRSGDLSVYWYQQSLDQGLQFLIQYYNGEERAKGNILERFSAQQFPDLHSELNLSSLELGDSALYFCASSLLEGANSPLHFGNGTRLTVT.

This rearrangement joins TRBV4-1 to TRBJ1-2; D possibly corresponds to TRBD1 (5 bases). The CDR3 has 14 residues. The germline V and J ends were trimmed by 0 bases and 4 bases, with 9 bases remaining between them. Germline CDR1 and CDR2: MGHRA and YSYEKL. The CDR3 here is CASSQDRTSYGYTF. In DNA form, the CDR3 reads TGCGCCAGCAGCCAAGATCGGACATCCTATGGCTACACCTTC.

The CDR3 is CASSQGSGLTYEQYF. As DNA, the CDR3 is TGTGCCAGCAGCCAAGGATCGGGGCTTACCTACGAGCAGTACTTC. The chain carries TRBV14 and TRBJ2-7; D assignment may be TRBD1 or TRBD2 (5 bases each). Germline CDR1 reads SGHDN; CDR2 reads FVKESK. CDR3 length equals 15 residues. Trimming took off 1 base at V and 2 bases at J, with 12 bases between the two ends.

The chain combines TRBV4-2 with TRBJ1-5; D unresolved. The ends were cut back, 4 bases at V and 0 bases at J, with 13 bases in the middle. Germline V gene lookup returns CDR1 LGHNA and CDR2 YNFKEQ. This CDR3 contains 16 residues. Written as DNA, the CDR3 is TGTGCCAGCAGCCCTTCAGACACAGCTAGCAATCAGCCCCAGCATTTT. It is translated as CASSPSDTASNQPQHF.

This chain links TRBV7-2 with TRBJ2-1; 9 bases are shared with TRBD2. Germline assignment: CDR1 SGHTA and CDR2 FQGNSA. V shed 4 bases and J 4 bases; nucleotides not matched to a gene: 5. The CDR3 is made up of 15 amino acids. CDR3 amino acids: CASSSSGDVYNEQFF. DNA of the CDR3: TGTGCCAGCAGCTCTAGCGGGGACGTGTACAATGAGCAGTTCTTC.

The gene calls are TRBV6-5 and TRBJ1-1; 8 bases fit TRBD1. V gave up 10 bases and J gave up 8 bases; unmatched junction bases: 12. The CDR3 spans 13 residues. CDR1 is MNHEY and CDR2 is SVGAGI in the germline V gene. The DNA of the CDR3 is TGTGCCACCCAACCGGGGACAGGCCTCGAAGCTTTCTTT. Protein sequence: CATQPGTGLEAFF.

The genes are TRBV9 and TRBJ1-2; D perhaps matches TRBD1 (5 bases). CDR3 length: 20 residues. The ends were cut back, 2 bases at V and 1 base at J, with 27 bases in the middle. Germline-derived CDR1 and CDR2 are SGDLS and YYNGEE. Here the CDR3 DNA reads TGTGCCAGCAGCGTGAAGGTCGGTGAGGGGACTGGTCCAAATAACTATGGCTACACCTTC. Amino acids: CASSVKVGEGTGPNNYGYTF.

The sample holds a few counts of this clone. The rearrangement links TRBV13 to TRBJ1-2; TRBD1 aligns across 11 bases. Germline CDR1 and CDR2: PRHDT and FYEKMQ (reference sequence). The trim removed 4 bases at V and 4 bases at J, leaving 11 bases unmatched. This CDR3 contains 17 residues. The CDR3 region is CASSSSPGQGAGYGYTF. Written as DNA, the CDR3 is TGTGCCAGCAGCTCGTCCCCCGGACAGGGGGCTGGCTATGGCTACACCTTC.

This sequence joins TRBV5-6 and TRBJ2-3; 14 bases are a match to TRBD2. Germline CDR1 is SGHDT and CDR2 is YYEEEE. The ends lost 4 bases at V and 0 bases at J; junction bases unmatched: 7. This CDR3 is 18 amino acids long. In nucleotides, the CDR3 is TGTGCCAGCAGCAAGAGACTAGCGGGAGGGCCGAGCACAGATACGCAGTATTTT. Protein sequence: CASSKRLAGGPSTDTQYF.

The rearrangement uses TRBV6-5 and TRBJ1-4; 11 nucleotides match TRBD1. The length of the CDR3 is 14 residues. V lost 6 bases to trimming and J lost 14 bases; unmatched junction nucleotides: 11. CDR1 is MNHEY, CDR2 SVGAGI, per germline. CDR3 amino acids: CASSLGTGGFILFF. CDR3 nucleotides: TGTGCCAGCAGCCTCGGGACAGGGGGTTTTATCCTGTTTTTT.

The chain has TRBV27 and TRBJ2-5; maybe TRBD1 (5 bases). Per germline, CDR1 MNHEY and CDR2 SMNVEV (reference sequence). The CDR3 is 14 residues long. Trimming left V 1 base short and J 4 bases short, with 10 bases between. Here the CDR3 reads CASSLLGVRETQYF. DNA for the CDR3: TGTGCCAGCAGTTTATTAGGGGTTCGAGAGACCCAGTACTTC.

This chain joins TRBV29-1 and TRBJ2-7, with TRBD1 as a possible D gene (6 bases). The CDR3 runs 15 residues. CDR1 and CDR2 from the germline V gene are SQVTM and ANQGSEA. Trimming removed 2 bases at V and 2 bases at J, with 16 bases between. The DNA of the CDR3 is TGCAGCGTTGAATTCAGGGGTGGGCCCACCTACGAGCAGTACTTC. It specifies CSVEFRGGPTYEQYF.

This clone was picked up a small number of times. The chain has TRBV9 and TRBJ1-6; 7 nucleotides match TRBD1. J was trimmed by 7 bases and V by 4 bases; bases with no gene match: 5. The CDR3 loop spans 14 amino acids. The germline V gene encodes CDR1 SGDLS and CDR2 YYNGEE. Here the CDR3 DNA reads TGTGCCAGCAGCCTGACAGGGTTAAATTCACCCCTCCACTTT. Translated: CASSLTGLNSPLHF.

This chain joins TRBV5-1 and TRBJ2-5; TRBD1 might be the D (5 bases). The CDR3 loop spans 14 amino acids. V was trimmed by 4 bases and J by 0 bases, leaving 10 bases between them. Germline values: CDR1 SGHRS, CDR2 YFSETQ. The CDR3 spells CASSRQQYQETQYF. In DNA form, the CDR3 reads TGCGCCAGCAGCCGACAGCAGTACCAAGAGACCCAGTACTTC. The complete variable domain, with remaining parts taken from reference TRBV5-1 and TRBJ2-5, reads KAGVTQTPRYLIKTRGQQVTLSCSPISGHRSVSWYQQTPGQGLQFLFEYFSETQRNKGNFPGRFSGRQFSNSRSEMNVSTLELGDSALYLCASSRQQYQETQYFGPGTRLLVL.

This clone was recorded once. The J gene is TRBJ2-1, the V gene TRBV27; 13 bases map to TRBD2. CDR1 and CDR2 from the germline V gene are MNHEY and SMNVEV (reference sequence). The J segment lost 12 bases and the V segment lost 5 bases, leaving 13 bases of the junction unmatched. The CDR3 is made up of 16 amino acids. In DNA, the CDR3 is TGTGCCAGCAGTACCCCGGGACTAGCGGGGCCAATGGCGCAGTTCTTC. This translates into CASSTPGLAGPMAQFF.

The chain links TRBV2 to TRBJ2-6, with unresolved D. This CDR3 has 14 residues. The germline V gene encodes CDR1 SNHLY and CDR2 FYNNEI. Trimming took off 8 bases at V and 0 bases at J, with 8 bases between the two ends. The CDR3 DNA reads TGTGCCAGCGGGTTAGACTCTGGGGCCAACGTCCTGACTTTC. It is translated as CASGLDSGANVLTF. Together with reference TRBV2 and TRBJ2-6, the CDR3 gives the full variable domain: EPEVTQTPSHQVTQMGQEVILRCVPISNHLYFYWYRQILGQKVEFLVSFYNNEISEKSEIFDDQFSVERPDGSNFTLKIRSTKLEDSAMYFCASGLDSGANVLTFGAGSRLTVL.

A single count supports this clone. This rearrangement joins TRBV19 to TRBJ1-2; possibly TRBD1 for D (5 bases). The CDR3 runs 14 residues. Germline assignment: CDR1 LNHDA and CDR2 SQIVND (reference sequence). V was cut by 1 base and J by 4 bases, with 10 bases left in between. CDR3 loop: CASSIGRAAYGYTF. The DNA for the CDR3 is TGTGCCAGTAGTATAGGCAGGGCGGCCTATGGCTACACCTTC.

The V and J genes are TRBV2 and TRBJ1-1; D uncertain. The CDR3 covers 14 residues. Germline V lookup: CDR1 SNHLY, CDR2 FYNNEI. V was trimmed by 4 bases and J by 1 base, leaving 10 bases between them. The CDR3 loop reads CASSGRNGNTEAFF. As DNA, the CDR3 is TGTGCCAGCAGTGGTAGGAATGGGAACACTGAAGCTTTCTTT.